A selection of T cell receptor beta chains follows, all from one sample in a study of post-analysis software for immune sequencing data. MiXCR, applied by TCRdb to the PCR reads, yields one record per CDR3 protein. Seen here are about 560,000 distinct CDR3 sequences, around 44% observed once, and the top ten hold roughly 1.8%. The sequencing sample was made of blood. The receptors were gathered from a girl aged 10-17 years with multiple sclerosis. The conserved cysteine and the conserved F or W are not part of the CDR3 here. The order of the fields is J gene, V gene, clone size, CDR3 protein. A clone size is listed for some rows: how often the clone was seen (once, few, many), or a class if it is expanded.

j_call: TRBJ2-3; v_call: TRBV10-3; clone_size: few; cdr3_aa: AISEWTESDTQY
j_call: TRBJ2-7; v_call: TRBV9; clone_size: .; cdr3_aa: ASSVGTGGEQY
j_call: TRBJ2-7; v_call: TRBV10-2; clone_size: many; cdr3_aa: ASGDYEQY
j_call: TRBJ1-1; v_call: TRBV28; clone_size: .; cdr3_aa: ASSPVDRYWVTEAF
j_call: TRBJ2-3; v_call: TRBV12-3/TRBV12-4; clone_size: .; cdr3_aa: ASSRRGSGTQY
j_call: .; v_call: TRBV4-1; clone_size: .; cdr3_aa: ASSQTGTGDYEQY
j_call: TRBJ2-1; v_call: TRBV6-5; clone_size: few; cdr3_aa: ASSWDSPYNEQF
j_call: TRBJ2-1; v_call: TRBV20-1; clone_size: few; cdr3_aa: SARGGALLYNEQF
j_call: TRBJ2-3; v_call: TRBV6-2/TRBV6-3; clone_size: .; cdr3_aa: ASSPSSLDTQY
j_call: TRBJ2-7; v_call: TRBV6-5; clone_size: .; cdr3_aa: ASSFGGEFSEQY
j_call: TRBJ2-7; v_call: TRBV20-1; clone_size: .; cdr3_aa: SAPRTQPYEQY
j_call: TRBJ2-3; v_call: TRBV4-2; clone_size: .; cdr3_aa: ASTPRQGGLSRGNTQY
j_call: TRBJ2-4; v_call: TRBV27; clone_size: .; cdr3_aa: ASSTPTGFKNIQY
j_call: TRBJ1-4; v_call: TRBV29-1; clone_size: .; cdr3_aa: SVAATNEKLF
j_call: TRBJ2-4; v_call: TRBV20-1; clone_size: .; cdr3_aa: SARDWTGADAKNIQY
j_call: TRBJ2-3; v_call: TRBV7-2; clone_size: few; cdr3_aa: ASSLASGVNQY
j_call: TRBJ1-6; v_call: TRBV20-1; clone_size: .; cdr3_aa: SARGDHNSPLH
j_call: TRBJ2-3; v_call: TRBV6-5; clone_size: .; cdr3_aa: ASTPLGDTDTQY
j_call: TRBJ2-5; v_call: TRBV7-9; clone_size: once; cdr3_aa: ASSEGAGGVAETQY
j_call: TRBJ2-7; v_call: TRBV7-9; clone_size: .; cdr3_aa: ASSSMQGADSYEQY
j_call: TRBJ2-5; v_call: TRBV10-3; clone_size: .; cdr3_aa: AISDRGYQETQY
j_call: TRBJ1-5; v_call: TRBV20-1; clone_size: few; cdr3_aa: SAPDPLGGNQPQH
j_call: TRBJ2-7; v_call: TRBV12-3/TRBV12-4; clone_size: few; cdr3_aa: ASGPQGQGISYEQY